A selection of T cell receptor beta chains follows, all from one sample in a study of tumor-infiltrating lymphocytes in primary liver carcinoma. TCRdb redid the calling of the multiplex PCR reads with MiXCR, one entry per CDR3 protein. The table lists about 310,000 distinct CDR3 sequences, 45% to 70% of them singletons. Sequencing was performed on peripheral blood. Source of these receptors: a woman aged 25 to 39 with primary liver carcinoma and hepatitis B virus infection. The CDR3 runs from the conserved cysteine through the conserved F or W. The D gene is left open where the match is weak. Only part of the rows carry a size: once, few, many, or a class if the clone is expanded.

J gene | V gene | clone size | CDR3 length | D gene | CDR3 protein | CDR3 DNA
TRBJ1-6 | TRBV5-6 | . | 14 | . | CAGSLRSGGFPLHF | TGTGCCGGCAGCCTGAGAAGCGGGGGTTTCCCCCTCCACTTT
TRBJ1-1 | TRBV7-9 | once | 11 | . | CASSFGREAFF | TGTGCCAGCAGCTTCGGCAGGGAAGCTTTCTTT
TRBJ1-1 | TRBV29-1 | many | 11 | . | CSVELEAEAFF | TGCAGCGTCGAGCTCGAAGCTGAAGCTTTCTTT
TRBJ1-6 | TRBV6-5 | . | 16 | . | CASSYSGSRSHSPLQF | TGTGCCAGCAGTTACTCCGGGAGCCGATCACATTCACCCCTCCAGTTT
TRBJ2-3 | TRBV5-8 | . | 15 | TRBD1 | CASSFQGQGLNTQYF | TGTGCCAGCAGCTTCCAAGGACAGGGTTTGAATACGCAGTATTTT
TRBJ1-1 | TRBV12-3/TRBV12-4 | . | 12 | . | CVSTRGNTEAFF | TGTGTCAGCACCCGGGGGAACACTGAAGCTTTCTTT
TRBJ2-2 | TRBV7-9 | . | 14 | TRBD1 | CASKGQGASGELFF | TGTGCCAGCAAGGGACAGGGGGCCTCCGGGGAGCTGTTTTTT
TRBJ1-4 | TRBV28 | . | 15 | TRBD1 | CASSPPGQVNEKLFF | TGTGCCAGCAGCCCCCCGGGACAGGTTAATGAAAAACTGTTTTTT
TRBJ2-2 | TRBV11-1 | . | 17 | . | CASSRPDQVTNTGELFF | TGTGCAAGCAGCCGACCTGACCAGGTTACGAACACCGGGGAGCTGTTTTTT
TRBJ2-7 | TRBV11-3 | . | 15 | . | CASSLRLGEAYEQYF | TGTGCCAGCAGCTTACGTCTGGGTGAGGCCTACGAGCAGTACTTC
TRBJ1-5 | TRBV12-3/TRBV12-4 | many | 15 | . | CASSFAGGSNQPQHF | TGTGCCAGCAGTTTCGCCGGTGGTAGCAATCAGCCCCAGCATTTT
TRBJ2-7 | TRBV7-8 | few | 12 | TRBD1 | CASSWGQLEQYF | TGTGCCAGCAGCTGGGGACAGCTGGAGCAGTACTTC
TRBJ2-5 | TRBV10-3 | . | 11 | . | CAISASGTQYF | TGTGCCATCAGTGCTTCGGGGACCCAGTACTTC
TRBJ2-2 | TRBV30 | . | 13 | . | CAWSEGVTGELFF | TGTGCCTGGAGCGAAGGTGTCACCGGGGAGCTGTTTTTT
TRBJ2-1 | TRBV6-2/TRBV6-3 | many | 14 | TRBD1 | CASRDTGAMNEQFF | TGTGCCAGCAGGGATACAGGGGCTATGAATGAGCAGTTCTTC
TRBJ2-3 | TRBV7-8 | . | 13 | . | CAGSSLVSETQYF | TGTGCCGGCAGCTCACTAGTATCAGAAACGCAGTATTTT
TRBJ2-2 | TRBV10-3 | few | 14 | . | CAISERKSTGELFF | TGTGCCATCAGTGAGAGAAAGTCGACCGGGGAGCTGTTTTTT
TRBJ2-1 | TRBV11-2 | many | 19 | TRBD2 | CASSLGLTSGVSSYNEQFF | TGTGCCAGCAGCTTAGGCCTGACTAGCGGGGTAAGCTCCTACAATGAGCAGTTCTTC
TRBJ2-1 | TRBV11-1 | . | 15 | TRBD2 | CASSQVWEGYNGQSF | TGTGCCAGCAGCCAGGTGTGGGAGGGCTACAATGGGCAGTCCTTC
TRBJ1-1 | TRBV6-5 | . | 12 | . | CATSQGNTEAFF | TGTGCCACCTCACAGGGGAACACTGAAGCTTTCTTT
TRBJ2-7 | TRBV12-3/TRBV12-4 | . | 13 | TRBD1 | CASSFVRGQEQCF | TGTGCCAGCAGTTTCGTCAGGGGGCAAGAGCAGTGCTTC
TRBJ1-2 | TRBV7-9 | once | 16 | . | CASSLASQGQTNDYTF | TGTGCCAGCAGCTTAGCGTCCCAAGGCCAGACGAATGACTACACCTTC
TRBJ1-6 | TRBV7-8 | few | 12 | . | CASSLVGSPLHF | TGTGCCAGCAGCTTAGTAGGTTCACCCCTCCACTTT
TRBJ2-1 | TRBV11-3 | . | 16 | TRBD2 | CASSLVSLTGGIEQFF | TGTGCCAGCAGCTTAGTGAGCCTAACGGGAGGAATTGAGCAGTTCTTC
TRBJ2-7 | TRBV11-2 | . | 14 | . | CGSSLPTGSYEQYF | TGTGGCAGCAGCCTACCAACAGGGAGCTACGAGCAGTACTTC
TRBJ2-1 | TRBV5-1 | few | 15 | TRBD2 | CASSTSGNPTNEQFF | TGCGCCAGCAGCACTAGCGGAAACCCTACGAATGAGCAGTTCTTC
TRBJ1-1 | TRBV10-3 | few | 14 | . | CAISEYQGRTEAFF | TGTGCCATCAGTGAGTACCAGGGGCGCACTGAAGCTTTCTTT
TRBJ1-2 | TRBV11-2 | . | 14 | . | CASSLERQVHCYTF | TGTGCCAGCAGCTTAGAGCGTCAGGTTCATTGCTACACCTTC
TRBJ2-7 | TRBV6-2/TRBV6-3 | . | 13 | . | CASSWVVSYEQYF | TGTGCCAGCAGTTGGGTAGTCTCCTACGAGCAGTACTTC